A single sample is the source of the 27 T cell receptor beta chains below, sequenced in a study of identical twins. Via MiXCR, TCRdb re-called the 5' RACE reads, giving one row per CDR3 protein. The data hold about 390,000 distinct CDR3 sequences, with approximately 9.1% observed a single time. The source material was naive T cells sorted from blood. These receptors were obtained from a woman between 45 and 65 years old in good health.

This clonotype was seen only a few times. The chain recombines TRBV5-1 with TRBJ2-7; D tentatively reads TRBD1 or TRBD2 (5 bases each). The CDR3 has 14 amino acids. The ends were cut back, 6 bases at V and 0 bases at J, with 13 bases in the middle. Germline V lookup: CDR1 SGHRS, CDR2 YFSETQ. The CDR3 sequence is CASNRGLNSYEQYF. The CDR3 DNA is TGCGCCAGCAACCGGGGCCTGAACTCCTACGAGCAGTACTTC.

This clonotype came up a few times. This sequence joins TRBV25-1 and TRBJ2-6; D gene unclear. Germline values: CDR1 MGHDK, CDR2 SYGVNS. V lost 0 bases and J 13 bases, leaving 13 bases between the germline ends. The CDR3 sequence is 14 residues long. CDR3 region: CASSEYKGTSVLTF. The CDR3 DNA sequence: TGTGCCAGCAGTGAATATAAGGGAACGAGTGTCCTGACTTTC.

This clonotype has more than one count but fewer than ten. The CDR3 bases are TGTGCCAGCAGTCCTCAGGGCCGAACCTACGAGCAGTACTTC. It yields the protein CASSPQGRTYEQYF. The chain links TRBV7-9 to TRBJ2-7; possibly TRBD1 for D (5 bases). The CDR3 is 14 amino acids. V was pared by 6 bases and J by 2 bases, with 14 bases between. CDR1 is SEHNR and CDR2 is FQNEAQ in the germline V gene (reference sequence).

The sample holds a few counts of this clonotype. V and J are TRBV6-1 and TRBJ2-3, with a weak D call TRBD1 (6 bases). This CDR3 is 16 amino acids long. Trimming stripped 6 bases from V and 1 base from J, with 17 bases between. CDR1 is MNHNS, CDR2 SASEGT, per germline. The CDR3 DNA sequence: TGTGCCAGCAGAGTGCCCAACAGGGTTCGCACAGATACGCAGTATTTT. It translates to CASRVPNRVRTDTQYF.

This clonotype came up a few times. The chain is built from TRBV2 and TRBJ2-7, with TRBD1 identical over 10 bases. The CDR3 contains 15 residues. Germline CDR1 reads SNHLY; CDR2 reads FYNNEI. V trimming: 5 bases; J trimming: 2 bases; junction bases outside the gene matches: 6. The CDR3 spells CASSLGQGGTYEQYF. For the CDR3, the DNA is TGTGCCAGCAGTCTCGGACAGGGGGGGACCTACGAGCAGTACTTC.

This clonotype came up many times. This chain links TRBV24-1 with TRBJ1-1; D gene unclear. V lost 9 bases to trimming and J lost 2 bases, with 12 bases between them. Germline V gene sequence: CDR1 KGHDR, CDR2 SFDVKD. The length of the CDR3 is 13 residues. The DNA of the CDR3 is TGTGCCACCGGCACGAAAAGTAACACTGAAGCTTTCTTT. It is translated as CATGTKSNTEAFF.

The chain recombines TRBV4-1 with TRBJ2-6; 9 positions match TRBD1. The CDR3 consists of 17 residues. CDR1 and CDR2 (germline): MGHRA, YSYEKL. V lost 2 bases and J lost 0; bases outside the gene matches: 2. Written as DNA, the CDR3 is TGCGCCAGCAGCCAATGGACAGGGGACTCTGGGGCCAACGTCCTGACTTTC. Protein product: CASSQWTGDSGANVLTF.

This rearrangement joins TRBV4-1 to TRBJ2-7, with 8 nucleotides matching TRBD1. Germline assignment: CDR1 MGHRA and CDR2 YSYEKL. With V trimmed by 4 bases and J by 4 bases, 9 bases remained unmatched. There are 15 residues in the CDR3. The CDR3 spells CASSLGQGAAYEQYF. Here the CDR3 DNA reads TGCGCCAGCAGCCTAGGACAGGGAGCGGCTTACGAGCAGTACTTC.

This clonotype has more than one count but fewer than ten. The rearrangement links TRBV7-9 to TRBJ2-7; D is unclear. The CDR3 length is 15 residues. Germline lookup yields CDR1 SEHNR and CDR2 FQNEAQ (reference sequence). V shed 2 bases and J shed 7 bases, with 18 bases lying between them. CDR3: CASSLMTSLMAEQYF. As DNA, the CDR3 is TGTGCCAGCAGCTTAATGACTTCTCTGATGGCAGAGCAGTACTTC. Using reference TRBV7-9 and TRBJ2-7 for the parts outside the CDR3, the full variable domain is DTGVSQNPRHKITKRGQNVTFRCDPISEHNRLYWYRQTLGQGPEFLTYFQNEAQLEKSRLLSDRFSAERPKGSFSTLEIQRTEQGDSAMYLCASSLMTSLMAEQYFGPGTRLTVT.

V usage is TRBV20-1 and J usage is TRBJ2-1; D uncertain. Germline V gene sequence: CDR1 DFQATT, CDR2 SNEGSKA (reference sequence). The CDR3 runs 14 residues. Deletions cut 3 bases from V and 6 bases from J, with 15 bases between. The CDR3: CSARRRRLGNEQFF. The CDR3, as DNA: TGCAGTGCTAGGAGGCGGCGGCTCGGCAATGAGCAGTTCTTC.

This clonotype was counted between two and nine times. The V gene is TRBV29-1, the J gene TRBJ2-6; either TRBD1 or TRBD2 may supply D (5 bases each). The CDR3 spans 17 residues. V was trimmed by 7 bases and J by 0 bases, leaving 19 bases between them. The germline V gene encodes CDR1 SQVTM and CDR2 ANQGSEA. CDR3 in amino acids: CSAMGPLGSSGANVLTF. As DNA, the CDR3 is TGCAGCGCCATGGGACCACTGGGGAGCTCTGGGGCCAACGTCCTGACTTTC.

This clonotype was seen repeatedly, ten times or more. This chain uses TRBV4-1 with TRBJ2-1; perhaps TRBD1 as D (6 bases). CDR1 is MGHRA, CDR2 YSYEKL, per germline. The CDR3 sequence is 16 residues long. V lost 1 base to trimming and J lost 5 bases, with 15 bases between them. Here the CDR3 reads CASSQATGLLNNEQFF. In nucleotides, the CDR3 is TGCGCCAGCAGCCAAGCCACAGGGTTACTCAACAATGAGCAGTTCTTC.

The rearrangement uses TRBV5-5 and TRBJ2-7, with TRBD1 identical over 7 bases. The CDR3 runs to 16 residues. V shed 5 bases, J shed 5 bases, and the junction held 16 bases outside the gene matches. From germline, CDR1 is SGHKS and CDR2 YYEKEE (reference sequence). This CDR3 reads CASSPGTGAFVDEQYV. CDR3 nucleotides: TGTGCCAGCAGTCCCGGAACAGGGGCTTTTGTTGACGAGCAGTACGTC.

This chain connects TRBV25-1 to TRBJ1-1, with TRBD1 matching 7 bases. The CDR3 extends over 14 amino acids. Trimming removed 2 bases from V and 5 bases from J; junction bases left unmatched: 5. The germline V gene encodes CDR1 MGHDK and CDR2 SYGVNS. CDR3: CASSEEGAQTEAFF. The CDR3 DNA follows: TGTGCCAGCAGTGAAGAGGGGGCGCAGACTGAAGCTTTCTTT.

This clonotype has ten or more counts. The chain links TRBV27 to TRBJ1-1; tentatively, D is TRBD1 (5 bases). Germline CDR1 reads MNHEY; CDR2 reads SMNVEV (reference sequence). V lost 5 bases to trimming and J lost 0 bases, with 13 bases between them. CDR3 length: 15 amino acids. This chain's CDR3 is CASSQRTKMNTEAFF. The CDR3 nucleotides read TGTGCCAGCAGTCAACGGACAAAAATGAACACTGAAGCTTTCTTT.

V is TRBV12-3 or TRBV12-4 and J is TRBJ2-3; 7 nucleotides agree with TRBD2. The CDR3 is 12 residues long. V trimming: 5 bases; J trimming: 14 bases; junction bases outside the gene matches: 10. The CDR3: CASSPGLGTGYF. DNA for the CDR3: TGTGCCAGCAGTCCAGGACTAGGGACGGGGTATTTT.

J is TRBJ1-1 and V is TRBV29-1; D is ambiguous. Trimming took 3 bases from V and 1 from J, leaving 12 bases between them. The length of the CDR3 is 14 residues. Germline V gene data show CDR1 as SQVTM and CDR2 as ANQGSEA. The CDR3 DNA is TGCAGCGTTGACAAACCCGGTCAGAACACTGAAGCTTTCTTT. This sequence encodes CSVDKPGQNTEAFF.

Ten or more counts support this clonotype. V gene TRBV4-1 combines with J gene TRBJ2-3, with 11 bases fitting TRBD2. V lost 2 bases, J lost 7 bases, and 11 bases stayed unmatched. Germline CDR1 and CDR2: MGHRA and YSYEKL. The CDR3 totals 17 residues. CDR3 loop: CASSQLVTSGSGNTQYF. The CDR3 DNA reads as TGCGCCAGCAGCCAACTAGTTACTAGCGGGAGTGGGAATACGCAGTATTTT.

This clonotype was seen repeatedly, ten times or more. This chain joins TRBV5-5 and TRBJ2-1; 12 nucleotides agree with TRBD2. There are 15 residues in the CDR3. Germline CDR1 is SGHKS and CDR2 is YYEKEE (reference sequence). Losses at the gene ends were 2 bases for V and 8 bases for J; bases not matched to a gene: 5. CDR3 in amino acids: CASSFRLAGEYEQFF. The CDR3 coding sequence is TGTGCCAGCAGCTTCCGACTAGCGGGAGAGTATGAGCAGTTCTTC. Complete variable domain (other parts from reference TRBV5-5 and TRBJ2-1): DAGVTQSPTHLIKTRGQQVTLRCSPISGHKSVSWYQQVLGQGPQFIFQYYEKEERGRGNFPDRFSARQFPNYSSELNVNALLLGDSALYLCASSFRLAGEYEQFFGPGTRLTVL.

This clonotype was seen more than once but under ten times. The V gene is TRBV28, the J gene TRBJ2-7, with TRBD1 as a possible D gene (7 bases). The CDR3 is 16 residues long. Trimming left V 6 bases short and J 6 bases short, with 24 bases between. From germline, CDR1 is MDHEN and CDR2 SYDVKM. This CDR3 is CASRSGQTLLGGEQYV. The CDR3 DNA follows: TGTGCCAGCAGGTCGGGACAGACCCTTTTGGGGGGCGAGCAGTACGTC.

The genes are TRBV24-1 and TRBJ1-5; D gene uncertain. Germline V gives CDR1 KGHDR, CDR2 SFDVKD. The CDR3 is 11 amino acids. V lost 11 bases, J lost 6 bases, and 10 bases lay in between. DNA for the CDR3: TGTGCCAACCCCGTAGTTCAGCCCCAGCATTTT. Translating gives CANPVVQPQHF.

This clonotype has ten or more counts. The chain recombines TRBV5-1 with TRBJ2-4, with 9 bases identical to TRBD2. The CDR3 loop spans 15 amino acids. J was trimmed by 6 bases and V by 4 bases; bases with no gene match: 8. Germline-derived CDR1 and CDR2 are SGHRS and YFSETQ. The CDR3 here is CASSRIAGDSNIQYF. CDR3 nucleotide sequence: TGCGCCAGCAGCCGTATAGCGGGGGACTCAAACATTCAGTACTTC.

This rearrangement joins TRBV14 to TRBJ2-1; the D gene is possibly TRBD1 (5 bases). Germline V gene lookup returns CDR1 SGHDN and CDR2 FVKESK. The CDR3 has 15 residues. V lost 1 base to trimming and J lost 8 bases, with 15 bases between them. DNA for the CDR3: TGTGCCAGCAGCCAAGGCGTCAGGGTGAAGGATGAGCAGTTCTTC. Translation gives CASSQGVRVKDEQFF.

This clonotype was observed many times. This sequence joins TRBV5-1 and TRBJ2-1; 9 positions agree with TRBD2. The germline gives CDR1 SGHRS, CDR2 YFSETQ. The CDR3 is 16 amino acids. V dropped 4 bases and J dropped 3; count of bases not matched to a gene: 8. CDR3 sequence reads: CASSGMTSGLYNEQFF. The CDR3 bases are TGCGCCAGCAGCGGCATGACTAGCGGACTCTACAATGAGCAGTTCTTC.

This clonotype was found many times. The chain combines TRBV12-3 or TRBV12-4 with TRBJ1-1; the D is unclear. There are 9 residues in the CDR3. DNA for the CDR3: TGTGCTGTTTCTCTTGAAGCTTTCTTT. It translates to CAVSLEAFF.

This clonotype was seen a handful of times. The CDR3 spells CASRLRGAVYNEQFF. DNA for the CDR3: TGCGCCAGCCGGCTCCGGGGGGCGGTCTACAATGAGCAGTTCTTC. The rearrangement links TRBV5-1 to TRBJ2-1; D may be TRBD2 (7 bases). The CDR3 is made up of 15 amino acids. V was cut by 7 bases and J by 3 bases, with 17 bases left in between. The germline CDR1 and CDR2 sequences are SGHRS and YFSETQ.

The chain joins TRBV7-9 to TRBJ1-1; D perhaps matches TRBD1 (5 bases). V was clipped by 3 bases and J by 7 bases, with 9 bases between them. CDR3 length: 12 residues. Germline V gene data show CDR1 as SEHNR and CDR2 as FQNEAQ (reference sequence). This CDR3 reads CASSFRQIEAFF. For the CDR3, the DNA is TGTGCCAGCAGCTTTCGACAGATTGAAGCTTTCTTT.